Given below is one T cell receptor beta chain in context. Its antigen is not known. There are 13 residues in the CDR3. Germline V gene lookup returns CDR1 MNHNS and CDR2 SASEGT. No cell sorting was done before RNA was extracted from the tissue. This sample stems from a study of tumor and adjacent non-tumor tissue in lung cancer. Findings of the study overall: TCR diversity was significantly greater in tumor than normal lung tissue.

A modified ARM-PCR protocol with three rounds of nested PCR amplified TCRbeta. TCRdb re-called the multiplex PCR reads with MiXCR, one entry per CDR3 protein. The sample lists about 80,000 distinct CDR3 sequences, 80% to 85% seen once, with about an eighth in the top ten. The clonotype comes from a woman aged 50 to 60 with non-small cell lung cancer. The chain joins TRBV6-1 to TRBJ1-5, with 8 nucleotides matching TRBD1. TRBJ2-3 explains the end of the DNA better; the J call may be wrong. Sequenced: lung tumor tissue. CDR3 region: CASTWTGNQPQYF. For the CDR3, the DNA is TGTGCCAGCACCTGGACAGGGAATCAACCCCAGTATTTT.